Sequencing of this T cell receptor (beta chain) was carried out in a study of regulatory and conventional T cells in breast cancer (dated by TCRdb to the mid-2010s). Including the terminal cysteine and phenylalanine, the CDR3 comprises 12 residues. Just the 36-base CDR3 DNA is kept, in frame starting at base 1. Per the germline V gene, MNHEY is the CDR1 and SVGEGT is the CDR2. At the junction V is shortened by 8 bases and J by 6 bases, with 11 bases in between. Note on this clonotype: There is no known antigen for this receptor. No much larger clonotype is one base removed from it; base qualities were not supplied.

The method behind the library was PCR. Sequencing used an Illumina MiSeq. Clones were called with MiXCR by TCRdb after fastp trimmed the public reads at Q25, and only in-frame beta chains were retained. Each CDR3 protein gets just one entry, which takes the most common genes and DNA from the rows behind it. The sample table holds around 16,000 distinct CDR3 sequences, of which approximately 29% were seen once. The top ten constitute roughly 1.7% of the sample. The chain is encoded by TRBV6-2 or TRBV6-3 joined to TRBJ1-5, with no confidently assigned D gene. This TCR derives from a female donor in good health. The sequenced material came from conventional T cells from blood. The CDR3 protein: CASGPPVQPQHF. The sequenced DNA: TGTGCCAGCGGTCCTCCCGTTCAGCCCCAGCATTTT.